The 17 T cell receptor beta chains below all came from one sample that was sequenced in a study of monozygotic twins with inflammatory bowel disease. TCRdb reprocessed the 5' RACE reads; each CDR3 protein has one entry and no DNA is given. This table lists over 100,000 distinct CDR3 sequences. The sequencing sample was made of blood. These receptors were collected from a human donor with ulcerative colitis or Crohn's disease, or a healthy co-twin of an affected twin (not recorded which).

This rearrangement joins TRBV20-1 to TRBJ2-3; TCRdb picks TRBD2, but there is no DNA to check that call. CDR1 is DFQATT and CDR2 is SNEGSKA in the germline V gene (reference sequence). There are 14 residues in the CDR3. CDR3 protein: CSAPPAGRTDTQYF.

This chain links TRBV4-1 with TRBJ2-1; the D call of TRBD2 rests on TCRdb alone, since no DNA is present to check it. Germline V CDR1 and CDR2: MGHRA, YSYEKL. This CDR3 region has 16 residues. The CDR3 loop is CASSPSTAGAGNEQFF.

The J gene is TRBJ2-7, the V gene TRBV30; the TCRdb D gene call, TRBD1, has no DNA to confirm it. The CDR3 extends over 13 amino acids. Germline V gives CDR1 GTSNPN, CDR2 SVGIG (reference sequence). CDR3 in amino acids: CAWNQGYLREQYF.

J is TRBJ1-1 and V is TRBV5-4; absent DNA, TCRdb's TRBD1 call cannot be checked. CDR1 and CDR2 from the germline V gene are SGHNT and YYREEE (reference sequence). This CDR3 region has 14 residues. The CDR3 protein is CASSPGRLNTEAFF.

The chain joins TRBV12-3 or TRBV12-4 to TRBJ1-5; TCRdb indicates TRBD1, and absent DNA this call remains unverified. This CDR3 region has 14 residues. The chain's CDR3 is CASSYGLGNQPQHF.

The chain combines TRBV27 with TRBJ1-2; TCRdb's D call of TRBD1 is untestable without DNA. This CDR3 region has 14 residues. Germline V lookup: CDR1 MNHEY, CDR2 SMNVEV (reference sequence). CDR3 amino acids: CASSPDRDRDRYTF.

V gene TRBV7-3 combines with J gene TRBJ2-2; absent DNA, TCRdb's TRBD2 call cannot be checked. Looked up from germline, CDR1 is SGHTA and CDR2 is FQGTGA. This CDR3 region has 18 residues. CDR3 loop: CASSPRGSGVLNTGELFF.

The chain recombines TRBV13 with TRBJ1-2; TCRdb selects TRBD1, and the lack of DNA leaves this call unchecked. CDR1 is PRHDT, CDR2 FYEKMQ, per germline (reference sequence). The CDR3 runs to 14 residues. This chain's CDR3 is CASSSPYGDYGYTF. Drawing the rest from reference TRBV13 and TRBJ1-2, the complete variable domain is AAGVIQSPRHLIKEKRETATLKCYPIPRHDTVYWYQQGPGQDPQFLISFYEKMQSDKGSIPDRFSAQQFSDYHSELNMSSLELGDSALYFCASSSPYGDYGYTFGSGTRLTVV.

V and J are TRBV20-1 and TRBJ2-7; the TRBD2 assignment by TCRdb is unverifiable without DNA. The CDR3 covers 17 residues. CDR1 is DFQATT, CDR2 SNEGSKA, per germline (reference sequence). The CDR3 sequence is CSARKTPIGLAGDEQYF.

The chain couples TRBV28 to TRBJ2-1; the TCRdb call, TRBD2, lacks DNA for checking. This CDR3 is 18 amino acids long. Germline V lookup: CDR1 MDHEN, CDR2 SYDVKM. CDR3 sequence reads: CASSLGTSGRPSYNEQFF.

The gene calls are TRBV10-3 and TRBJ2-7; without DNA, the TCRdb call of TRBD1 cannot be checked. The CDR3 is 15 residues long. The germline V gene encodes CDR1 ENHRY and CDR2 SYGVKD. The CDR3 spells CAIRPGTGQSYEQYF.

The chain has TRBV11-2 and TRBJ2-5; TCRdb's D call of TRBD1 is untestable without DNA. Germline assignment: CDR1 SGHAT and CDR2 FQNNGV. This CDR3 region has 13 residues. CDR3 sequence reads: CASSSGVEETQYF.

CDR3 amino acids: CSAAGTSSYEQYF. The chain couples TRBV29-1 to TRBJ2-7; TCRdb gives TRBD2 as the D gene, but with no DNA this cannot be confirmed. The CDR3 loop spans 13 amino acids. Germline V CDR1 and CDR2: SQVTM, ANQGSEA.

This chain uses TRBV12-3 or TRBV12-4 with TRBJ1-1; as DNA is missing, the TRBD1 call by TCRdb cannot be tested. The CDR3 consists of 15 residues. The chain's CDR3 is CASSFGDTGEVEAFF.

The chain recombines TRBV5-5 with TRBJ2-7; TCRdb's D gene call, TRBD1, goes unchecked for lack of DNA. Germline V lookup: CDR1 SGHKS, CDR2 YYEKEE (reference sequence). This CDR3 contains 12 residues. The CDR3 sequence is CASSFRQATLYF.

The CDR3 here is CASSPSDNEQFF. V and J are TRBV18 and TRBJ2-1. Germline V CDR1 and CDR2: KGHSH, LQKENI. This CDR3 spans 12 amino acids.

The CDR3 here is CASSHTGEGSYGYTF. The chain combines TRBV3-1 with TRBJ1-2. CDR1 LGHDT and CDR2 YNNKEL come from the germline V gene (reference sequence). The CDR3 spans 15 residues.